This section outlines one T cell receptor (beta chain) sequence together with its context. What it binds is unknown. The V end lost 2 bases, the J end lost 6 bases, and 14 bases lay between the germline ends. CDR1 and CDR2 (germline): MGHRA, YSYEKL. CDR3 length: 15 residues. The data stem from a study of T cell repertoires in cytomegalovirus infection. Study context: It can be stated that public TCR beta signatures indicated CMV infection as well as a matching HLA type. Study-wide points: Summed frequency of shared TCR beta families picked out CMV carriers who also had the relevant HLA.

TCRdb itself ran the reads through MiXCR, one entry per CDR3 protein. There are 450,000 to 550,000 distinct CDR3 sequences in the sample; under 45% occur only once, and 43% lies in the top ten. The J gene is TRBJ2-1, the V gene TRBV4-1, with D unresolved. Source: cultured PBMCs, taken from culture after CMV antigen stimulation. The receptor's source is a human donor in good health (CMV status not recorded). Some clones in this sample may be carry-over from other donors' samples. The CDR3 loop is CASSQNRAAGNEQFF. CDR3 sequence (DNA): TGCGCCAGCAGCCAAAACCGGGCAGCCGGCAATGAGCAGTTCTTC.